Listed here are 15 T cell receptor beta chains from one sample, sequenced in a study of cytomegalovirus exposure and HLA in healthy donors listed by TCRdb under 2017. Libraries were built with the immunoSEQ multiplex PCR assay. For the multiplex PCR, a mixture combining 60 forward primers for TCR Vbeta segments and 13 reverse primers for TCR Jbeta segments was used. The table was pulled from immuneACCESS by TCRdb, which kept in-frame rearrangements only. Such tables lose some clones; where checked, under half of the loss comes from unresolved V genes, and the rest has no known cause. This sample holds 100,000 to 150,000 clones; approximately 80% were observed only once. About 3.5% of the sample is taken by the ten largest. The sequencing input was PBMCs. All receptors derive from a man aged 35 to 55 in good health and CMV-seronegative.

The chain uses TRBV5-1 and TRBJ1-6; a weak D match, TRBD1 (5 bases). The CDR3 loop spans 14 amino acids. V was cut by 2 bases and J by 5 bases, with 8 bases left in between. Germline V gene lookup returns CDR1 SGHRS and CDR2 YFSETQ. Written as DNA, the CDR3 is TGCGCCAGCAGCTTTTTAGGGGATAATTCACCCCTCCACTTT. This sequence encodes CASSFLGDNSPLHF.

The chain couples TRBV7-2 to TRBJ2-7; D gene unclear. CDR1 and CDR2 (germline): SGHTA, FQGNSA. V was clipped by 1 base and J by 1 base, with 11 bases between them. The CDR3 sequence is 15 residues long. The CDR3 bases are TGTGCCAGCAGCTTAGACAGATTTGGTTCCTACGAGCAGTACTTC. The encoded protein is CASSLDRFGSYEQYF. The complete variable domain, with remaining parts taken from reference TRBV7-2 and TRBJ2-7, reads GAGVSQSPSNKVTEKGKDVELRCDPISGHTALYWYRQSLGQGLEFLIYFQGNSAPDKSGLPSDRFSAERTGGSVSTLTIQRTQQEDSAVYLCASSLDRFGSYEQYFGPGTRLTVT.

V usage is TRBV18 and J usage is TRBJ2-7, with D possibly matching TRBD1 (5 bases). The CDR3 is 14 residues long. Germline values: CDR1 KGHSH, CDR2 LQKENI. V lost 1 base to trimming and J lost 5 bases, with 12 bases between them. The CDR3 nucleotides are TGTGCCAGCTCACCACTTCCAGGGTGGCACGAGCAGTACTTC. Protein: CASSPLPGWHEQYF.

The gene calls are TRBV23-1 and TRBJ1-1; D not certain. Being an ORF, TRBV23-1 has a function that is uncertain. V lost 4 bases to trimming and J lost 4 bases, with 7 bases between them. The CDR3 runs to 12 residues. This chain's CDR3 is CASSLGSTEAFF. The CDR3 nucleotides read TGCGCCAGCAGTCTAGGGAGCACTGAAGCTTTCTTT.

This chain joins TRBV6-1 and TRBJ1-1, with TRBD1 as a possible D gene (5 bases). The V gene's germline CDR1 is MNHNS and CDR2 SASEGT. This CDR3 region has 13 residues. V lost 3 bases to trimming and J lost 2 bases, with 7 bases between them. CDR3 nucleotide sequence: TGTGCCAGCAGTGACCAGGGAAACACTGAAGCTTTCTTT. Translating gives CASSDQGNTEAFF.

In DNA, the CDR3 is TGTGCCAGCAGCTCATTCAGGGGCTACGAGCAGTACTTC. Its protein product is CASSSFRGYEQYF. The chain is built from TRBV7-6 and TRBJ2-7; tentative D call: TRBD1 (6 bases). This CDR3 comprises 13 residues. The V end was cut by 4 bases, the J end by 3 bases, with 10 bases between. Germline CDR1 SGHVS, CDR2 FNYEAQ.

V gene TRBV18 combines with J gene TRBJ1-4, with 10 positions matching TRBD1. Per the germline V gene, CDR1 is KGHSH and CDR2 is LQKENI. The V gene end was trimmed by 3 bases and the J gene end by 7 bases; junction bases not matched to a gene: 8. The CDR3 length is 16 residues. Here the CDR3 DNA reads TGTGCCAGCTCACCCCCGACAGGGGGCCAAGGTGAAAAACTGTTTTTT. Translating it yields CASSPPTGGQGEKLFF.

Only one count was recorded for this clone. V usage is TRBV7-2 and J usage is TRBJ2-7; 7 nucleotides match TRBD1. V lost 4 bases, J lost 7 bases, and 7 bases stayed unmatched. This CDR3 has 13 residues. Germline assignment: CDR1 SGHTA and CDR2 FQGNSA. The CDR3, as DNA: TGTGCCAGCAGCTCCGACAGGGCCTGGGAGCAGTACTTC. Translating it yields CASSSDRAWEQYF.

The chain has TRBV10-3 and TRBJ2-7; TRBD2 is a possible D gene (6 bases). The germline V gene has CDR1 ENHRY and CDR2 SYGVKD. With 4 bases removed from V and 3 bases from J, the gap between germline ends came to 7 bases. This CDR3 spans 12 amino acids. The CDR3 sequence is CAISGGDYEQYF. The DNA for the CDR3 is TGTGCCATCAGTGGCGGGGACTACGAGCAGTACTTC.

In the case of this clone: A junction boundary mismatches the germline segment, possibly from a read error. This chain connects TRBV9 to TRBJ2-6; 8 bases match TRBD2. This CDR3 comprises 16 residues. Germline V gene data show CDR1 as SGDLS and CDR2 as YYNGEE. In nucleotides, the CDR3 is TGTGCCAGCAGCGTAATAAAACCGGGGGGGGCCAACGGCCTGACTTTC. Amino acid sequence: CASSVIKPGGANGLTF.

The genes are TRBV2 and TRBJ1-1; 7 nucleotides match TRBD1. V lost 4 bases to trimming and J lost 11 bases; unmatched junction nucleotides: 7. From germline, CDR1 is SNHLY and CDR2 FYNNEI. This CDR3 has 12 residues. The DNA of the CDR3 is TGTGCCAGCAGTGCTAGACAGGGTGCCGCTTTCTTT. This sequence encodes CASSARQGAAFF. Full variable domain (remainder filled in from reference TRBV2 and TRBJ1-1): EPEVTQTPSHQVTQMGQEVILRCVPISNHLYFYWYRQILGQKVEFLVSFYNNEISEKSEIFDDQFSVERPDGSNFTLKIRSTKLEDSAMYFCASSARQGAAFFGQGTRLTVV.

Comments on this clone: At one of its ends the junction is not consistent with the germline gene, which may arise from a read error. This chain connects TRBV5-4 to TRBJ1-2; perhaps TRBD1 as D (6 bases). CDR3 size: 13 residues. In germline, CDR1 is SGHNT, CDR2 YYREEE (reference sequence). The CDR3 sequence is CAISGQSNYGYTF. The DNA of the CDR3 is TGTGCCATCAGCGGACAGTCTAACTATGGCTACACCTTC.

V is TRBV4-3 and J is TRBJ1-4; perhaps TRBD1 as D (5 bases). The CDR3 loop spans 13 amino acids. In germline, CDR1 is LGHNA, CDR2 YSLEER. The V end lost 3 bases, the J end lost 5 bases, and 7 bases lay between the germline ends. The CDR3 DNA reads as TGCGCCAGCAGCCATGGGGGGAATGAAAAACTGTTTTTT. Its protein product is CASSHGGNEKLFF.

V and J are TRBV5-4 and TRBJ2-7; 9 nucleotides align to TRBD1. Looked up from germline, CDR1 is SGHNT and CDR2 is YYREEE (reference sequence). V dropped 3 bases and J dropped 2; count of bases not matched to a gene: 3. This CDR3 comprises 14 residues. The CDR3 sequence: CASSSRQGAYEQYF. DNA of the CDR3: TGTGCCAGCAGCTCGAGACAGGGGGCCTACGAGCAGTACTTC.

This clone was recorded once. V gene TRBV4-1 combines with J gene TRBJ2-2; D is ambiguous. Germline CDR1 is MGHRA and CDR2 is YSYEKL. The germline V and J ends were trimmed by 0 bases and 8 bases, with 13 bases remaining between them. The CDR3 contains 15 residues. The chain's CDR3 is CASSQDLSSMGELFF. The DNA for the CDR3 is TGCGCCAGCAGCCAAGATTTAAGTTCTATGGGGGAGCTGTTTTTT.